This T cell receptor beta chain is from a study of CD8 T cell repertoires and HIV-1 epitope variants. Study-level background: Each of Twenty-five Gag and Nef epitope peptides stimulated a separate culture. The baseline condition was 1M T cells left uncultured. General observations from the study: Ten or so TCR beta clonotypes were antigen-specific, roughly six apparently recognizing autologous or escape variants.

With respect to this clone: Antigen unknown.

On the immunoSEQ platform, TCR beta CDR3s were sequenced at survey depth. The protocol was immunoSEQ multiplex PCR, while the TCRdb copy is restricted to in-frame clones and leaves out a portion. The sample shows some 100,000 clones, almost 75% of them seen only once. V was trimmed by 2 bases and J by 7 bases, leaving 12 bases between them. Germline V lookup: CDR1 GTSNPN, CDR2 SVGIG (reference sequence). The CDR3 has 14 amino acids. This TCR derives from a male donor with HIV. The chain links TRBV30 to TRBJ1-6, with D possibly being TRBD1 (6 bases). What was sequenced was uncultured baseline CD8+ T cells from peripheral blood mononuclear cells (PBMCs). The CDR3 DNA reads as TGTGCCTGGAGTCTAGGGGGGGAAAATTCACCCCTCCACTTT. Amino acids: CAWSLGGENSPLHF.